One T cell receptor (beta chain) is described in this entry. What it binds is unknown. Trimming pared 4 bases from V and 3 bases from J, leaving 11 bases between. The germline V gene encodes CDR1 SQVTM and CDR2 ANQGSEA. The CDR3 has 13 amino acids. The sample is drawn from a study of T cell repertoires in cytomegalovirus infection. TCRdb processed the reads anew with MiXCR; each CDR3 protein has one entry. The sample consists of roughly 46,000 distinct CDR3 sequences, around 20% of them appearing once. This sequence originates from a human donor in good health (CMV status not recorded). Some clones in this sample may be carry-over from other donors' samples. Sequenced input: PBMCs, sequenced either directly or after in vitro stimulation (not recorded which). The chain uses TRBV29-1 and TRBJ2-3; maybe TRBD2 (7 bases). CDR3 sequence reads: CSVGGGATDTQYF. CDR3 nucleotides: TGCAGCGTTGGAGGGGGGGCTACAGATACGCAGTATTTT.